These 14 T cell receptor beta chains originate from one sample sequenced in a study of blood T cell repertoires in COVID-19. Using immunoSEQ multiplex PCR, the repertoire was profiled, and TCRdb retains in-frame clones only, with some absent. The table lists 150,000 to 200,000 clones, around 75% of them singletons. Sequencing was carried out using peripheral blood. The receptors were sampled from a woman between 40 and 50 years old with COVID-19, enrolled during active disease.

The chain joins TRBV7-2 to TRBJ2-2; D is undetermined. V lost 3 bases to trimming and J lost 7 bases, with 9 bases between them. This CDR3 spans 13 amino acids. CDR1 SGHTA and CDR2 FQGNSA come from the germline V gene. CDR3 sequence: CASSFTPGGELFF. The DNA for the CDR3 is TGTGCCAGCAGCTTTACCCCGGGCGGGGAGCTGTTTTTT.

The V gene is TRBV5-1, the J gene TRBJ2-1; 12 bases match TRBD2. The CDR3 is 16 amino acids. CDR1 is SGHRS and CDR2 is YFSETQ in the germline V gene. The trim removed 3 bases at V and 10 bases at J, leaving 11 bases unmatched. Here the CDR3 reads CASSSGASGGAGEQFF. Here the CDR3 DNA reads TGCGCCAGCAGCTCCGGGGCTAGCGGGGGGGCTGGCGAGCAGTTCTTC.

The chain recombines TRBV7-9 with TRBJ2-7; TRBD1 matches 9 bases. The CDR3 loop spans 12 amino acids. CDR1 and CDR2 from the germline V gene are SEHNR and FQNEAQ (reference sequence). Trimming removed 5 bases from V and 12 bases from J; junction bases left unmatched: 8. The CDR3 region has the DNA TGTGCCAGCAGCCTAGGGACAGGGAGTCGGTACTTC. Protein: CASSLGTGSRYF.

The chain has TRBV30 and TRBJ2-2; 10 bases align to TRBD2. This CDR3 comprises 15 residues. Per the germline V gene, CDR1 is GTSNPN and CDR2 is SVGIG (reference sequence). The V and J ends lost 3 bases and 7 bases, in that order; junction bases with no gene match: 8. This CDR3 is CAWRSGGAGSGELFF. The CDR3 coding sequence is TGTGCCTGGAGAAGCGGGGGGGCCGGTAGCGGGGAGCTGTTTTTT.

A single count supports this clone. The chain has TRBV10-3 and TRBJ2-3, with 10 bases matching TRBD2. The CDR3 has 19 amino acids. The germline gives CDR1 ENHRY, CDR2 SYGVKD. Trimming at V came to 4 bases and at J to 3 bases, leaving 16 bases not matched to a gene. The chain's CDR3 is CAISGFSGRSTFSTDTQYF. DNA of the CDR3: TGTGCCATCAGTGGGTTTAGCGGGAGGTCCACATTCTCAACAGATACGCAGTATTTT.

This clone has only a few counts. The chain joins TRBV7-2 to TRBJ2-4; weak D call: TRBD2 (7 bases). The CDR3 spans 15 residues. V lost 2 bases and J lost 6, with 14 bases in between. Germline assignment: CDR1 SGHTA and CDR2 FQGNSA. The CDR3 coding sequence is TGTGCCAGCAGCTTACAAAGGGGGGGCCGAAACATTCAGTACTTC. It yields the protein CASSLQRGGRNIQYF.

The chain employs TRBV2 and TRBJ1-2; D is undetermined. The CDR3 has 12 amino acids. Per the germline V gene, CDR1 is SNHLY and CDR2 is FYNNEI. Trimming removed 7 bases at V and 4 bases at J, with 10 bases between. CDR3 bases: TGTGCCAGCAAACCGAGAACCTATGGCTACACCTTC. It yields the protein CASKPRTYGYTF.

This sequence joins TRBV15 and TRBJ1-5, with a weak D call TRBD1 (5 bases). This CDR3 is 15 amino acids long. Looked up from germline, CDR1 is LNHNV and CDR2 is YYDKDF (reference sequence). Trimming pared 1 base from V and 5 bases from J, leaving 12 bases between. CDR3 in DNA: TGTGCCACCAGCAGAGGATGGGGAGGGGATCAGCCCCAGCATTTT. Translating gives CATSRGWGGDQPQHF.

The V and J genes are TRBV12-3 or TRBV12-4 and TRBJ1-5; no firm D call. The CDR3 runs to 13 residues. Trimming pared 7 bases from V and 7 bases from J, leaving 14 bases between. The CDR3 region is CASTRQRIQPQHF. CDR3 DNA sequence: TGTGCCAGCACCCGACAAAGGATCCAGCCCCAGCATTTT.

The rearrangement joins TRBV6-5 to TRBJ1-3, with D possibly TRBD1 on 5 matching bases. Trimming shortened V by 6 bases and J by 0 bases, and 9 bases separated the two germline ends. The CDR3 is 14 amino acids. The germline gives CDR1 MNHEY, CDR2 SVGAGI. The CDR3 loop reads CASRQGFSGNTIYF. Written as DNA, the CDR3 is TGTGCCAGCAGGCAGGGCTTCTCTGGAAACACCATATATTTT.

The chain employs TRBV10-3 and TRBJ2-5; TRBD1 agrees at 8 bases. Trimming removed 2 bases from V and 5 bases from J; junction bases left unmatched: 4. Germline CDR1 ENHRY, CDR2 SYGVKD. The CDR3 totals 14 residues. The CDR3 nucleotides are TGTGCCATCAGTGAGGGGCAGGGGGCGGAGACCCAGTACTTC. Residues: CAISEGQGAETQYF.

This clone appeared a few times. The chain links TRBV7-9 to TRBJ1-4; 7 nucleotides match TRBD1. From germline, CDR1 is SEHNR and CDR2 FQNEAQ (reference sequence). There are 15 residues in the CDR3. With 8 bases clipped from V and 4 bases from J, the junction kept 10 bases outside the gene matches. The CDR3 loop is CASGLDRDSNEKLFF. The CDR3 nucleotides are TGTGCCAGCGGCCTGGACCGGGACAGTAATGAAAAACTGTTTTTT.

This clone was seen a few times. The CDR3 spells CASSSPMLASYEQYF. CDR3 coding DNA: TGTGCCAGCAGTTCCCCGATGCTAGCGAGCTACGAGCAGTACTTC. The chain employs TRBV6-5 and TRBJ2-7; possible D gene TRBD2, 6 bases. With 4 bases removed from V and 3 bases from J, the gap between germline ends came to 16 bases. Looked up from germline, CDR1 is MNHEY and CDR2 is SVGAGI. The CDR3 totals 15 residues.

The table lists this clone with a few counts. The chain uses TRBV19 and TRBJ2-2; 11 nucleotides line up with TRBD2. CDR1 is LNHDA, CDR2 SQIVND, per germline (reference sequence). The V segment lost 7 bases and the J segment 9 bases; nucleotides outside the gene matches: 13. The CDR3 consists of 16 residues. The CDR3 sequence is CASTISSGGSRRELFF. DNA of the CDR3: TGTGCCAGTACCATTTCTAGCGGGGGGTCCAGGAGGGAGCTGTTTTTT.